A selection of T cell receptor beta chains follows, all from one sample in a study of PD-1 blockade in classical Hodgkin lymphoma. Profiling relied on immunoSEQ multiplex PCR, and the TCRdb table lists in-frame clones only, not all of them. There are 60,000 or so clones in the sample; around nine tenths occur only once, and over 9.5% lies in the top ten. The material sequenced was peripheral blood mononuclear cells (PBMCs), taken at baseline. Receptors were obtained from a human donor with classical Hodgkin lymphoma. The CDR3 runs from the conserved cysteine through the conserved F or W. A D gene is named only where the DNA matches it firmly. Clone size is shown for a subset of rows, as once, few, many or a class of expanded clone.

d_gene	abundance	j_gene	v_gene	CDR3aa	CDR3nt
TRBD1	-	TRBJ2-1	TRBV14	CASSPWTGLNEQFF	TGTGCCAGCAGCCCCTGGACAGGGCTCAATGAGCAGTTCTTC
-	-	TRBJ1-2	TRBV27	CASSRDYDRKPTNGYTF	TGTGCCAGCAGCCGAGACTATGACAGGAAACCAACTAATGGCTACACCTTC
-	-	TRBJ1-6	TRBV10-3	CAISEDRSSPLHF	TGTGCCATCAGTGAGGACAGGAGTTCACCCCTCCACTTT
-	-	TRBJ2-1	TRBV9	CASSVSGSYSYNEQFF	TGTGCCAGCAGCGTTTCCGGGAGTTACTCCTACAATGAGCAGTTCTTC
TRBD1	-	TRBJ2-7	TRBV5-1	CASSYRDSAYEQYF	TGCGCCAGCAGCTACCGGGACAGTGCCTACGAGCAGTACTTC
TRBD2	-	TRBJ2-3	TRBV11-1	CASSLQLAGGGADTQYF	TGTGCCAGCAGCTTGCAATTAGCGGGAGGAGGCGCAGATACGCAGTATTTT
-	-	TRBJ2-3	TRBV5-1	CASSGELGDTQYF	TGCGCCAGCAGCGGGGAACTAGGAGATACGCAGTATTTT
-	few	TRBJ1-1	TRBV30	CAWDRTEAFF	TGTGCCTGGGATCGGACTGAAGCTTTCTTT
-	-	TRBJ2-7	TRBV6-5	CASSLYQGAGYEQYF	TGTGCCAGCAGTTTATATCAAGGGGCAGGCTACGAGCAGTACTTC
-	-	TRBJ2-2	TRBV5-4	CASSLLDRPRTGELFF	TGTGCCAGCAGCTTGCTGGACCGTCCACGCACCGGGGAGCTGTTTTTT
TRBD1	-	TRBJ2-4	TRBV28	CASSGDRNIQYF	TGTGCCAGCAGCGGGGACAGAAACATTCAGTACTTC
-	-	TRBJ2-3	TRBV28	CASSFRQGLVDTQYF	TGTGCCAGCAGTTTTCGGCAGGGATTGGTGGATACGCAGTATTTT
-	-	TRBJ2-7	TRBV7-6	CASSLGRGHGTYEQYF	TGTGCCAGCAGCTTAGGACGGGGGCACGGGACCTACGAGCAGTACTTC
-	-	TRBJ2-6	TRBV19	CASTLGRKSSGANVLTF	TGTGCCAGTACCCTCGGGAGAAAAAGCTCTGGGGCCAACGTCCTGACTTTC
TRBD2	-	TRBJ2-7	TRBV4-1	CASSQFPGTSGRYEQYF	TGCGCCAGCAGCCAATTCCCCGGGACTAGCGGGCGGTACGAGCAGTACTTC
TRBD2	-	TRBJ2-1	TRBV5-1	CASSLDASGLDNEQFF	TGCGCCAGCAGCTTGGATGCTAGCGGGCTTGACAATGAGCAGTTCTTC
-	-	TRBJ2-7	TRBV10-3	CAIRTISSYEQYF	TGTGCCATACGGACCATCAGCTCCTACGAGCAGTACTTC
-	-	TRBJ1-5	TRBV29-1	CSVGVAGKRSNQPQHF	TGCAGCGTTGGGGTTGCAGGGAAGCGTAGCAATCAGCCCCAGCATTTT
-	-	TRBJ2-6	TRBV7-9	CASNAGAGANVLTF	TGTGCCAGCAACGCAGGGGCTGGGGCCAACGTCCTGACTTTC
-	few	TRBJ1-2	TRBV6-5	CASRGRNSYYGYTF	TGTGCCAGCAGAGGACGGAATTCGTACTATGGCTACACCTTC
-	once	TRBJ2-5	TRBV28	CASSSPGSGAETQYF	TGTGCCAGCAGTTCCCCTGGTAGCGGCGCTGAGACCCAGTACTTC
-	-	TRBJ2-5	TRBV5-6	CASSLYQGETQYF	TGTGCCAGCAGCTTGTACCAGGGGGAGACCCAGTACTTC
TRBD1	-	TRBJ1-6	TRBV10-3	CAISKGWTGGSDNSPLHF	TGTGCCATCAGTAAGGGGTGGACAGGGGGTTCAGATAATTCACCCCTCCACTTT
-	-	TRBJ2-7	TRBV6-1	CASKVTVDLRQQYF	TGTGCCAGCAAGGTTACAGTGGATCTACGACAGCAGTACTTC
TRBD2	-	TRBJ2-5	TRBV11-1	CASSASGGNEETQYF	TGTGCCAGCAGCGCTAGCGGGGGGAATGAAGAGACCCAGTACTTC
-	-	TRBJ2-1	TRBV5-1	CASSLYNEQFF	TGCGCCAGCAGCTTGTACAATGAGCAGTTCTTC
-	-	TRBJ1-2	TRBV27	CASSLREKSRKDGANYGYTF	TGTGCCAGCAGTTTAAGGGAAAAATCCAGAAAGGATGGAGCTAACTATGGCTACACCTTC
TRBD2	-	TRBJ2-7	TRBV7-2	CASSIGRAYEQYF	TGTGCCAGCAGCATCGGGAGGGCCTACGAGCAGTACTTC
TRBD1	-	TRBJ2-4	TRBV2	CASSFGQALGDIQYF	TGTGCCAGCAGTTTCGGACAGGCGCTGGGAGACATTCAGTACTTC
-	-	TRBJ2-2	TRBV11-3	CASSLGGTGELFF	TGTGCCAGCAGCTTAGGGGGCACCGGGGAGCTGTTTTTT
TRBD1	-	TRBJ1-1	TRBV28	CASSLGTGARTEAFF	TGTGCCAGCAGTTTGGGTACAGGGGCTAGGACTGAAGCTTTCTTT
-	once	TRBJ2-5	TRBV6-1	CASRTDLTQETQYF	TGTGCCAGCAGAACAGACCTAACCCAAGAGACCCAGTACTTC
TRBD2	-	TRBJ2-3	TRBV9	CASSVGGGLTDTQYF	TGTGCCAGCAGCGTGGGCGGGGGGCTCACAGATACGCAGTATTTT
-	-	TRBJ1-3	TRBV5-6	CASSSGPVQGGNTIYF	TGTGCCAGCAGCTCAGGGCCCGTTCAAGGTGGAAACACCATATATTTT
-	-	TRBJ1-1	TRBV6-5	CASSPGAPLNTEAFF	TGTGCCAGCAGTCCCGGGGCCCCTTTGAACACTGAAGCTTTCTTT
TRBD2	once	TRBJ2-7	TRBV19	CASSSLAGGPYEQYF	TGTGCCAGTAGTTCCCTAGCGGGAGGGCCCTACGAGCAGTACTTC
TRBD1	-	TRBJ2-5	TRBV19	CASSILPTGVVETQYF	TGTGCCAGTAGTATCTTACCGACAGGGGTCGTGGAGACCCAGTACTTC
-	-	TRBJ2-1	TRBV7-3	CASSLSPGGPNGEQFF	TGTGCCAGCAGCTTAAGTCCCGGGGGGCCAAATGGTGAGCAGTTCTTC
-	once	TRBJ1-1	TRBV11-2	CASTGSGRTTEAFF	TGTGCCAGCACCGGCTCGGGGAGGACCACTGAAGCTTTCTTT
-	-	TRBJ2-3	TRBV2	CASSILGDTQYF	TGTGCCAGCAGTATACTAGGAGATACGCAGTATTTT
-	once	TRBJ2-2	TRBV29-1	CSVVSPNTGELFF	TGCAGCGTTGTCAGCCCGAACACCGGGGAGCTGTTTTTT
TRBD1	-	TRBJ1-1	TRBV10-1	CASTKGQGTEAFF	TGCGCCAGCACAAAAGGACAGGGCACTGAAGCTTTCTTT
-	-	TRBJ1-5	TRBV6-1	CASSDGGTNQPQHF	TGTGCCAGCAGTGATGGGGGGACTAATCAGCCCCAGCATTTT
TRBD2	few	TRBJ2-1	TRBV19	CASFSGRVFDEQFF	TGTGCCAGCTTTAGCGGGAGGGTTTTTGATGAGCAGTTCTTC
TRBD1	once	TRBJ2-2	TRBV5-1	CASSLVGQSTGELFF	TGCGCCAGCAGCTTGGTGGGACAGAGCACCGGGGAGCTGTTTTTT
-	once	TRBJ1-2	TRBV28	CASSLFLGDVLGYTF	TGTGCCAGCAGTTTATTCCTTGGGGACGTTCTTGGCTACACCTTC
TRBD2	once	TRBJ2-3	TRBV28	CASSLIREDRSDTQYF	TGTGCCAGCAGTTTAATACGGGAGGACCGATCAGATACGCAGTATTTT
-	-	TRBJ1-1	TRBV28	CASSLGGSRINTEAFF	TGTGCCAGCAGCCTAGGGGGATCTCGGATAAACACTGAAGCTTTCTTT
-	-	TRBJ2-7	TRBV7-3	CASSPYQGSYEQYF	TGTGCCAGCAGCCCATATCAGGGTTCCTACGAGCAGTACTTC
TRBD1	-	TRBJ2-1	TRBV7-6	CASSWGTGWDNEQFF	TGTGCCAGCAGCTGGGGGACAGGGTGGGACAATGAGCAGTTCTTC
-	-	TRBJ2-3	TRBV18	CASSPASTDTQYF	TGTGCCAGCTCACCGGCTAGCACAGATACGCAGTATTTT
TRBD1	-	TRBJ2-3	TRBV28	CASSGQGGRTDTQYF	TGTGCCAGCAGTGGACAGGGGGGAAGAACAGATACGCAGTATTTT
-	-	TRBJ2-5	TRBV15	CATSRGYLGETQYF	TGTGCCACCAGCAGGGGGTACCTAGGAGAGACCCAGTACTTC
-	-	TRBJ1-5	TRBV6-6	CASSPRDIRRQPQHF	TGTGCCAGCAGCCCGAGGGACATTCGCCGCCAGCCCCAGCATTTT
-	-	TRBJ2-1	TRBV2	CASSGGLGGEQFF	TGTGCCAGCAGTGGAGGGCTCGGCGGGGAGCAGTTCTTC
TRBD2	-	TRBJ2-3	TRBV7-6	CASSTASPGLVTDTQYF	TGTGCCAGCAGCACAGCGAGCCCGGGACTAGTCACAGATACGCAGTATTTT
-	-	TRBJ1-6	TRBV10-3	CAISGETGSNNSPLHF	TGTGCCATCAGTGGAGAAACGGGGTCCAATAATTCACCCCTCCACTTT